The source of this T cell receptor beta chain is a study of T-cell memory formation after mild COVID-19. The study, taken as a whole, reports: Prior to infection, memory already included some responding clones, suggesting cross-reactive memory joined. Clones that contracted clustered mainly in CM and EM if CD4+ and in EMRA if CD8+.

This CDR3 contains 12 residues. V dropped 6 bases and J dropped 3; count of bases not matched to a gene: 5. CDR1 SQVTM and CDR2 ANQGSEA come from the germline V gene. As regards this clonotype: Its matching antigen is unknown.

A single record per CDR3 protein comes from TCRdb applying MiXCR to the 5' RACE reads. The sample shows over 400,000 distinct CDR3 sequences, more than 20% of them seen only once. The sequence derives from an adult woman who had mild COVID-19 (a few samples of this study predate the infection). Cell type and time point are not known. The sample consisted of PBMCs or a T cell subset sorted from them (not recorded which). The V gene is TRBV29-1, the J gene TRBJ2-7; TRBD2 matches 7 bases. The DNA of the CDR3 is TGCAGCGTGGAACTAGCGAACTACGAGCAGTACTTC. It translates to CSVELANYEQYF.